Following are 13 T cell receptor beta chains from one sample sequenced in a study of T cells after somatic rescue of genetic block. Sequencing used immunoSEQ multiplex PCR; TCRdb keeps in-frame clones, though not all of them. The table lists 60,000 to 90,000 clones, approximately 91% of them singletons. Material for sequencing was peripheral blood mononuclear cells (PBMCs). The receptors stem from a man aged 30 to 45.

This chain links TRBV9 with TRBJ2-7; D uncertain. The CDR3 is made up of 14 amino acids. The V and J ends lost 4 bases and 0 bases respectively, with 11 bases between them. Germline CDR1 and CDR2: SGDLS and YYNGEE. The CDR3 region has the DNA TGTGCCAGCAGCCCCCATACGGTCTCCTACGAGCAGTACTTC. Translated, it gives CASSPHTVSYEQYF.

The chain links TRBV18 to TRBJ2-1; 8 bases agree with TRBD2. The CDR3 length is 15 residues. Germline values: CDR1 KGHSH, CDR2 LQKENI. V lost 2 bases and J lost 8; bases outside the gene matches: 8. The CDR3 nucleotides read TGTGCCAGCTCACCAAGTCTAGCGGGCGGCGATGAGCAGTTCTTC. Translating gives CASSPSLAGGDEQFF.

The rearrangement links TRBV14 to TRBJ1-2; D remains ambiguous. Germline CDR1 reads SGHDN; CDR2 reads FVKESK. Trimming shortened V by 4 bases and J by 2 bases, and 8 bases separated the two germline ends. The length of the CDR3 is 13 residues. The CDR3 nucleotides are TGTGCCAGCAGCCCCACAAGGAACTATGGCTACACCTTC. The encoded protein is CASSPTRNYGYTF.

This clone occurred once. The genes are TRBV4-3 and TRBJ2-1; D might be TRBD1 (6 bases). The CDR3 totals 15 residues. Germline lookup yields CDR1 LGHNA and CDR2 YSLEER. V shed 4 bases and J shed 6 bases, with 16 bases lying between them. CDR3 sequence (DNA): TGCGCCAGCAGCCCCAGACCCCGGGACACCAATGAGCAGTTCTTC. Translation gives CASSPRPRDTNEQFF.

The chain employs TRBV6-1 and TRBJ1-1; perhaps TRBD1 as D (5 bases). CDR1 MNHNS and CDR2 SASEGT come from the germline V gene. The CDR3 spans 13 residues. The ends were cut back, 3 bases at V and 6 bases at J, with 11 bases in the middle. The CDR3 here is CASSEGRGAEAFF. The CDR3 DNA reads TGTGCCAGCAGTGAGGGGCGCGGGGCTGAAGCTTTCTTT.

The chain carries TRBV6-5 and TRBJ2-3; D tentatively fits TRBD1 or TRBD2 (5 bases each). Deletions cut 8 bases from V and 0 bases from J, with 6 bases between. The CDR3 has 12 residues. From germline, CDR1 is MNHEY and CDR2 SVGAGI. CDR3 protein: CASGGSTDTQYF. The CDR3 DNA reads TGTGCCAGCGGGGGTAGCACAGATACGCAGTATTTT.

The chain is built from TRBV6-1 and TRBJ1-1; a weak D match, TRBD1 (5 bases). The CDR3 consists of 16 residues. The germline V gene encodes CDR1 MNHNS and CDR2 SASEGT. The germline V and J ends were trimmed by 2 bases and 4 bases, with 17 bases remaining between them. The CDR3 DNA follows: TGTGCCAGCAGTGAAATAGTGACAGTCAGTACCACTGAAGCTTTCTTT. Translated: CASSEIVTVSTTEAFF.

The chain has TRBV6-4 and TRBJ2-1, with 14 bases identical to TRBD2. Germline assignment: CDR1 MRHNA and CDR2 SNTAGT. Trimming took 0 bases from V and 8 from J; bases not matched to a gene: 3. This CDR3 has 16 residues. The CDR3 DNA reads TGTGCCAGCAGTGACTCAGGGACTAGCGGGAGCCATGAGCAGTTCTTC. Translated: CASSDSGTSGSHEQFF.

This clone is a singleton in its sample. The DNA of the CDR3 is TGTGCCAGCAGTGAAGGGGGGGCAGGGACCTCCTACGAGCAGTACTTC. As protein: CASSEGGAGTSYEQYF. This chain joins TRBV6-1 and TRBJ2-7; D may match TRBD1 or TRBD2 (6 bases each). The CDR3 extends over 16 amino acids. V lost 1 base and J 0 bases, leaving 13 bases between the germline ends. Germline CDR1 reads MNHNS; CDR2 reads SASEGT.

This chain connects TRBV4-1 to TRBJ2-3, with 8 bases matching TRBD1. The length of the CDR3 is 16 residues. Losses at the gene ends were 0 bases for V and 2 bases for J; bases not matched to a gene: 4. The germline CDR1 and CDR2 sequences are MGHRA and YSYEKL. Here the CDR3 reads CASSQDAGGLTDTQYF. The CDR3 nucleotides read TGCGCCAGCAGCCAAGACGCAGGGGGCCTCACAGATACGCAGTATTTT.

The genes are TRBV4-1 and TRBJ2-1; 12 bases match TRBD2. V lost 2 bases and J lost 8; bases outside the gene matches: 7. This CDR3 region has 16 residues. CDR1 and CDR2 (germline): MGHRA, YSYEKL. The CDR3 DNA follows: TGCGCCAGCAGCCAATCTCTAGCGGGAGGGCGAGATGAGCAGTTCTTC. The encoded protein is CASSQSLAGGRDEQFF.

The genes are TRBV29-1 and TRBJ2-1; D unresolved. This CDR3 comprises 12 residues. V was trimmed by 4 bases and J by 7 bases, leaving 11 bases between them. In germline, CDR1 is SQVTM, CDR2 ANQGSEA. The CDR3 DNA reads TGCAGCGTTGGTTCGGTGGTAAATGAGCAGTTCTTC. It encodes CSVGSVVNEQFF.

The genes are TRBV6-1 and TRBJ2-7; 8 bases agree with TRBD2. Germline CDR1 reads MNHNS; CDR2 reads SASEGT. V lost 7 bases, J lost 4 bases, and 12 bases stayed unmatched. The length of the CDR3 is 15 residues. The CDR3 DNA reads as TGTGCCAGCACCTCCGGCAGCGGGAGTACGTACGAGCAGTACTTC. Translated: CASTSGSGSTYEQYF.